The 30 T cell receptor beta chains in this list originate from one sample, sequenced in a study of blood T cell repertoires in COVID-19. The assay was immunoSEQ multiplex PCR, and TCRdb's table has in-frame clones only and misses some. This table holds 110,000 to 150,000 clones, 75% to 90% found once. Material for sequencing was PBMCs or T cells enriched from blood (not recorded which). All receptors come from a man aged 60-69 years who had recovered from COVID-19.

This clone has a single count. The V gene is TRBV19, the J gene TRBJ1-5, with 8 bases identical to TRBD1. CDR1 LNHDA and CDR2 SQIVND come from the germline V gene (reference sequence). The V gene end was trimmed by 3 bases and the J gene end by 1 base; junction bases not matched to a gene: 5. The CDR3 is 16 amino acids. In DNA, the CDR3 is TGTGCCAGTAGTATCACAGGGGGAGGGAGCAATCAGCCCCAGCATTTT. Its protein is CASSITGGGSNQPQHF.

V and J are TRBV6-5 and TRBJ2-5; 8 bases fit TRBD2. V trimming: 8 bases; J trimming: 1 base; junction bases outside the gene matches: 3. The CDR3 is 13 amino acids. CDR1 and CDR2 (germline): MNHEY, SVGAGI. CDR3 region: CASSGGSQETQYF. The DNA for the CDR3 is TGTGCCAGCTCGGGGGGGAGCCAAGAGACCCAGTACTTC.

V usage is TRBV30 and J usage is TRBJ2-7; possible D gene TRBD2, 5 bases. The length of the CDR3 is 13 residues. V was clipped by 4 bases and J by 1 base, with 11 bases between them. The germline V gene encodes CDR1 GTSNPN and CDR2 SVGIG (reference sequence). CDR3 sequence reads: CAWMPGGSYEQYF. In DNA form, the CDR3 reads TGTGCCTGGATGCCCGGAGGTTCCTACGAGCAGTACTTC.

The chain joins TRBV6-2 or TRBV6-3 to TRBJ2-1, with a possible D match to TRBD2 (5 bases). Germline-derived CDR1 and CDR2 are MNHEY and SVGEGT. CDR3 length equals 15 residues. Trimming pared 6 bases from V and 7 bases from J, leaving 19 bases between. The CDR3 DNA sequence: TGTGCCAGCAGCCAGGCCGGAGGCCAGAGGAATGAGCAGTTCTTC. It encodes CASSQAGGQRNEQFF.

The rearrangement joins TRBV6-5 to TRBJ1-3; the D gene is possibly TRBD1 (5 bases). V lost 6 bases to trimming and J lost 2 bases, with 14 bases between them. CDR3 size: 15 residues. The germline V gene encodes CDR1 MNHEY and CDR2 SVGAGI. As DNA, the CDR3 is TGTGCCAGCAGGGAGGGGATGGGGGCTGGAAACACCATATATTTT. It translates to CASREGMGAGNTIYF.

This chain joins TRBV6-6 and TRBJ2-5; D uncertain. CDR1 and CDR2 from the germline V gene are MNHNY and SVGAGI (reference sequence). The V and J ends lost 1 base and 0 bases respectively, with 6 bases between them. This CDR3 is 14 amino acids long. The CDR3 DNA reads as TGTGCCAGCAGTTACTGGCCGCACCAAGAGACCCAGTACTTC. Translation: CASSYWPHQETQYF.

The chain uses TRBV5-1 and TRBJ2-7, with 8 positions matching TRBD2. The ends lost 3 bases at V and 6 bases at J; junction bases unmatched: 5. The CDR3 runs to 13 residues. CDR1 and CDR2 from the germline V gene are SGHRS and YFSETQ. For the CDR3, the DNA is TGCGCCAGCAGCTCCCCGGGAGGGGGCGAGCAGTACTTC. Residues: CASSSPGGGEQYF.

The genes are TRBV5-8 and TRBJ2-3, with a possible D match to TRBD1 (5 bases). This CDR3 is 14 amino acids long. Germline V gene sequence: CDR1 SGHTS, CDR2 YDEGEE. The germline V and J ends were trimmed by 6 bases and 0 bases, with 11 bases remaining between them. CDR3 residues: CASNRQPSTDTQYF. CDR3 nucleotides: TGTGCCAGCAACCGACAGCCTAGCACAGATACGCAGTATTTT.

The V call is TRBV10-3, the J call TRBJ2-5, with D possibly matching TRBD2 (5 bases). The germline gives CDR1 ENHRY, CDR2 SYGVKD. V lost 0 bases and J lost 4, with 9 bases in between. The CDR3 covers 14 residues. This CDR3 is CAISESRGSETQYF. The CDR3 DNA reads TGTGCCATCAGTGAGTCCCGGGGATCAGAGACCCAGTACTTC.

The gene calls are TRBV7-3 and TRBJ2-1, with 9 bases fitting TRBD2. Germline V lookup: CDR1 SGHTA, CDR2 FQGTGA. CDR3 size: 12 residues. With V trimmed by 5 bases and J by 10 bases, 3 bases remained unmatched. CDR3 sequence reads: CASSVTSGEQFF. As DNA, the CDR3 is TGTGCCAGCAGCGTGACTAGCGGAGAGCAGTTCTTC. The full variable domain, completed using reference TRBV7-3 and TRBJ2-1, is GAGVSQTPSNKVTEKGKYVELRCDPISGHTALYWYRQSLGQGPEFLIYFQGTGAADDSGLPNDRFFAVRPEGSVSTLKIQRTERGDSAVYLCASSVTSGEQFFGPGTRLTVL.

The chain uses TRBV20-1 and TRBJ2-2, with 7 bases that match TRBD2. Germline V lookup: CDR1 DFQATT, CDR2 SNEGSKA (reference sequence). J lost 7 bases, V lost 3 bases, and 8 bases had no gene match. This CDR3 contains 14 residues. CDR3: CSASLVRGDGELFF. In DNA form, the CDR3 reads TGCAGTGCTAGTCTCGTTCGGGGGGACGGGGAGCTGTTTTTT.

The chain carries TRBV15 and TRBJ2-2; no definite D call. Germline assignment: CDR1 LNHNV and CDR2 YYDKDF (reference sequence). Trimming took 2 bases from V and 5 from J, leaving 3 bases between them. This CDR3 has 12 amino acids. CDR3 amino acids: CATSRLTGELFF. The CDR3 DNA follows: TGTGCCACCAGCAGATTAACCGGGGAGCTGTTTTTT.

The chain joins TRBV12-3 or TRBV12-4 to TRBJ2-5, with D unresolved. CDR3 length equals 13 residues. V was pared by 5 bases and J by 5 bases, with 12 bases between. The CDR3 loop reads CASSRSAAETQYF. The CDR3 nucleotides read TGTGCCAGCAGTCGGTCTGCTGCGGAGACCCAGTACTTC.

The chain recombines TRBV11-2 with TRBJ1-1; the D is unclear. Trimming left V 2 bases short and J 11 bases short, with 15 bases between. The CDR3 spans 13 residues. Looked up from germline, CDR1 is SGHAT and CDR2 is FQNNGV. The CDR3 loop reads CASSLSAPAGAFF. CDR3 DNA: TGTGCCAGCAGCTTAAGCGCACCGGCGGGGGCTTTCTTT.

The J gene is TRBJ1-2, the V gene TRBV15; D call uncertain. The CDR3 covers 14 residues. CDR1 is LNHNV and CDR2 is YYDKDF in the germline V gene (reference sequence). The V end lost 1 base, the J end lost 5 bases, and 11 bases lay between the germline ends. CDR3 loop: CATSRGPDVYGYTF. CDR3 coding DNA: TGTGCCACCAGCAGAGGGCCAGATGTATATGGCTACACCTTC. Variable domain in full (rest from reference TRBV15 and TRBJ1-2): DAMVIQNPRYQVTQFGKPVTLSCSQTLNHNVMYWYQQKSSQAPKLLFHYYDKDFNNEADTPDNFQSRRPNTSFCFLDIRSPGLGDTAMYLCATSRGPDVYGYTFGSGTRLTVV.

The chain has TRBV28 and TRBJ2-1, with D possibly being TRBD2 (6 bases). The germline gives CDR1 MDHEN, CDR2 SYDVKM. V gave up 2 bases and J gave up 11 bases, with 7 bases separating them. This CDR3 has 11 residues. The CDR3: CASSLAGQQFF. The CDR3 DNA reads TGTGCCAGCAGTTTAGCGGGGCAGCAGTTCTTC.

The V call is TRBV28, the J call TRBJ2-6; 10 bases agree with TRBD1. CDR1 MDHEN and CDR2 SYDVKM come from the germline V gene. The ends lost 5 bases at V and 9 bases at J; junction bases unmatched: 4. The CDR3 spans 14 residues. The DNA of the CDR3 is TGTGCCAGCAGTCGGACAGGGGGAGACAACGTCCTGACTTTC. This sequence encodes CASSRTGGDNVLTF.

The chain is built from TRBV27 and TRBJ1-2, with 7 bases aligning to TRBD1. The ends lost 4 bases at V and 2 bases at J; junction bases unmatched: 10. Germline assignment: CDR1 MNHEY and CDR2 SMNVEV (reference sequence). This CDR3 is built from 16 residues. The DNA for the CDR3 is TGTGCCAGCAGTTCATGGGGGACAGTTGCCAACTATGGCTACACCTTC. Translation gives CASSSWGTVANYGYTF.

The J gene is TRBJ2-7, the V gene TRBV29-1; the match to TRBD1 covers 7 bases. V dropped 6 bases and J dropped 3; count of bases not matched to a gene: 11. This CDR3 spans 14 amino acids. CDR1 SQVTM and CDR2 ANQGSEA come from the germline V gene. The CDR3 DNA sequence: TGCAGCGTCTCCGGACAGGATTACTTCTACGAGCAGTACTTC. Its protein product is CSVSGQDYFYEQYF.

This sequence joins TRBV3-1 (or the pseudogene TRBV3-2) and TRBJ2-5; 7 bases fit TRBD2. Trimming cost V 2 bases and J 5 bases; bases outside gene matches: 8. CDR1 and CDR2 from the germline V gene are LGHDT and YNNKEL (reference sequence). The CDR3 loop spans 15 amino acids. CDR3 in amino acids: CASSQNGLVVETQYF. Written as DNA, the CDR3 is TGTGCCAGCAGCCAAAACGGACTAGTTGTTGAGACCCAGTACTTC.

This chain uses TRBV7-6 with TRBJ1-1, with TRBD1 as a possible D gene (6 bases). CDR3 length: 14 residues. CDR1 is SGHVS, CDR2 FNYEAQ, per germline. The V and J ends lost 5 bases and 7 bases respectively, with 17 bases between them. CDR3 in amino acids: CASSQARGANEAFF. CDR3 DNA sequence: TGTGCCAGCAGCCAGGCCAGGGGAGCGAATGAAGCTTTCTTT.

The chain links TRBV11-2 to TRBJ1-1, with TRBD1 identical over 8 bases. From germline, CDR1 is SGHAT and CDR2 FQNNGV. V shed 5 bases and J 5 bases; nucleotides not matched to a gene: 13. The CDR3 runs 16 residues. CDR3 region: CASSTSGQGWRTEAFF. The CDR3 region has the DNA TGTGCCAGCAGCACAAGCGGACAGGGTTGGAGGACTGAAGCTTTCTTT.

The chain uses TRBV10-1 and TRBJ1-6; D possibly corresponds to TRBD1 (5 bases). Trimming pared 6 bases from V and 10 bases from J, leaving 13 bases between. CDR1 and CDR2 (germline): WNHNN, SYGVQD (reference sequence). This CDR3 has 13 amino acids. The CDR3 nucleotides read TGCGCCAGCAGCAGGGAACGAGACTCACCCCTCCACTTT. It is translated as CASSRERDSPLHF.

The chain employs TRBV5-1 and TRBJ2-1; D may be TRBD2 (5 bases). The CDR3 length is 13 residues. CDR1 and CDR2 (germline): SGHRS, YFSETQ. Deletions cut 4 bases from V and 7 bases from J, with 12 bases between. CDR3 sequence reads: CASSMGSENEQFF. The CDR3 region has the DNA TGCGCCAGCAGCATGGGTAGCGAAAATGAGCAGTTCTTC.

DNA of the CDR3: TGTGCCAGCAGCGTAGCTGGGGTAGCGGGAGGCGGGTACCAAGAGACCCAGTACTTC. This sequence encodes CASSVAGVAGGGYQETQYF. This sequence joins TRBV9 and TRBJ2-5, with 10 bases identical to TRBD2. V gave up 0 bases and J gave up 0 bases; unmatched junction bases: 11. This CDR3 comprises 19 residues. From germline, CDR1 is SGDLS and CDR2 YYNGEE. The full variable domain, in which reference TRBV9 and TRBJ2-5 provide the parts outside the CDR3, is DSGVTQTPKHLITATGQRVTLRCSPRSGDLSVYWYQQSLDQGLQFLIQYYNGEERAKGNILERFSAQQFPDLHSELNLSSLELGDSALYFCASSVAGVAGGGYQETQYFGPGTRLLVL.

V and J are TRBV6-6 and TRBJ1-1; weak D call: TRBD1 (5 bases). Per germline, CDR1 MNHNY and CDR2 SVGAGI (reference sequence). V gave up 0 bases and J gave up 4 bases, with 12 bases separating them. The CDR3 runs to 15 residues. The CDR3 here is CASSYSKGEGTEAFF. The CDR3 coding sequence is TGTGCCAGCAGTTACTCGAAAGGGGAGGGCACTGAAGCTTTCTTT.

V usage is TRBV18 and J usage is TRBJ2-2, with D possibly being TRBD2 (6 bases). V lost 2 bases and J 6 bases, leaving 13 bases between the germline ends. Looked up from germline, CDR1 is KGHSH and CDR2 is LQKENI. The CDR3 sequence is 15 residues long. The CDR3 DNA sequence: TGTGCCAGCTCACCAGTGATGGGGGAGGCCGGGGAGCTGTTTTTT. Protein product: CASSPVMGEAGELFF.

The chain uses TRBV18 and TRBJ1-6; no firm D call. Trimming left V 4 bases short and J 3 bases short, with 10 bases between. CDR3 length: 15 amino acids. The V gene's germline CDR1 is KGHSH and CDR2 LQKENI. CDR3 sequence: CASSREADYNSPLHF. CDR3 DNA: TGTGCCAGCTCACGTGAGGCCGACTATAATTCACCCCTCCACTTT.

The genes are TRBV30 and TRBJ1-1, with D tentatively TRBD1 (6 bases). The V gene lost 0 bases and the J gene lost 1 base, with 9 bases spanning the gap. The CDR3 has 14 amino acids. Germline CDR1 and CDR2: GTSNPN and SVGIG (reference sequence). Here the CDR3 reads CAWSVGTRNTEAFF. As DNA, the CDR3 is TGTGCCTGGAGTGTAGGGACAAGGAACACTGAAGCTTTCTTT. Based on the CDR3 plus reference TRBV30 and TRBJ1-1, the full variable domain is SQTIHQWPATLVQPVGSPLSLECTVEGTSNPNLYWYRQAAGRGLQLLFYSVGIGQISSEVPQNLSASRPQDRQFILSSKKLLLSDSGFYLCAWSVGTRNTEAFFGQGTRLTVV.

This clone was detected a few times. The V and J genes are TRBV9 and TRBJ2-1, with a tentative D call TRBD2 (6 bases). Germline V lookup: CDR1 SGDLS, CDR2 YYNGEE. The V and J ends lost 0 bases and 14 bases respectively, with 12 bases between them. There are 12 residues in the CDR3. CDR3 nucleotide sequence: TGTGCCAGCAGCGTAGTGGGGGGAAACAAGTTCTTC. Amino acids: CASSVVGGNKFF.